This TCR beta chain was sequenced for a study of T cells after yellow fever vaccination. Template switching by 5'RACE produced TCR cDNA, adding a universal primer site and UMIs. MiXCR was run by TCRdb on the 5' RACE reads, yielding one entry per CDR3 protein. Seen here are 500,000 to 550,000 distinct CDR3 sequences, 20% to 25% observed once, and the top ten hold roughly a sixth. Germline loops: CDR1 MNHNS, CDR2 SASEGT. V was clipped by 2 bases and J by 2 bases; unmatched bases: 9. The CDR3 spans 17 residues. This clonotype has only a few counts. The antigen is not known. Study-wide results and limits: Post-booster reappearance was seen for most primary-vaccination clones (roughly 97% CD4, around 90% CD8). Bulk-population clonotypes that are abundant could appear as contaminants in FACS-sorted repertoires.

Specimen: PBMCs, collected around 3 weeks after the first yellow fever vaccination. The receptor was isolated from a man aged 18-30 years who received the YFV17D yellow fever vaccine. The J gene is TRBJ2-1, the V gene TRBV6-1; 7 bases agree with TRBD2. CDR3 sequence (DNA): TGTGCCAGCAGTGAACTCCAGGAGCGGGGACCCTACAATGAGCAGTTCTTC. Protein product: CASSELQERGPYNEQFF.